The sequence of this T cell receptor beta chain was determined in a study of blood T cell repertoires in COVID-19. Recruitment covered about 26 US areas and drew participants whose ages spanned 18 to 89 years. A COVID-19 case was met by exposed participants within 2 weeks before study entry. In the study's own analysis: Reference gene primer amplification gave estimated nucleated cell counts. Clones were read by immunoSEQ multiplex PCR, and TCRdb kept only the in-frame ones, dropping some. That table furnishes V, J and clone size, whereas the DNA furnished D and trimming. The table shows some 300,000 clones, with approximately 89% occurring only once. This CDR3 has 17 amino acids. V was cut by 4 bases and J by 1 base, with 19 bases left in between. Germline CDR1 and CDR2: LGHDT and YNNKEL (reference sequence).

The V gene is TRBV3-1 (or the pseudogene TRBV3-2), the J gene TRBJ1-2; TRBD1 is a possible D gene (6 bases). The sequence was collected from a woman between 50 and 59 years old who had been exposed to COVID-19. Sequencing was carried out using PBMCs or T cells enriched from blood (not recorded which). The CDR3 bases are TGTGCCAGCAGCCGAGAGGGGATCTGGGGGCTTAACTATGGCTACACCTTC. Its protein is CASSREGIWGLNYGYTF.